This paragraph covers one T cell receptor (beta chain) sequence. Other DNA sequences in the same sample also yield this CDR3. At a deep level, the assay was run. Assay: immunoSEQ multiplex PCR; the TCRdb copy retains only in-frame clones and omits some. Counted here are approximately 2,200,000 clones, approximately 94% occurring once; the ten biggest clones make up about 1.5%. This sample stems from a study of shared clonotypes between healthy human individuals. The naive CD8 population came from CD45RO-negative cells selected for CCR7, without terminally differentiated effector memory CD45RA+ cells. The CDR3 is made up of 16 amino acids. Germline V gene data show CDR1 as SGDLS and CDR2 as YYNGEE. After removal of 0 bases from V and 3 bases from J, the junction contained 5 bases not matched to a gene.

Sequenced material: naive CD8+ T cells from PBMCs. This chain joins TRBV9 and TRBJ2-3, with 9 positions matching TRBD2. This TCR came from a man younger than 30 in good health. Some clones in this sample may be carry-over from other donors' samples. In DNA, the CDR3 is TGTGCCAGCAGCGTAGTTGGTAGCGGGAGTACAGATACGCAGTATTTT. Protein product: CASSVVGSGSTDTQYF.